The entry below gives a single T cell receptor beta chain sequence along with its context. These data belong to a study of blood T cell repertoires in COVID-19. How the authors handled the data: Estimated nucleated cell counts came from reference gene primer amplification. The repertoire was sequenced with immunoSEQ multiplex PCR; TCRdb's copy has only in-frame clones and lacks some. The V and J calls and clone size come from that table; D and trimming were worked out from the DNA. Among 200,000 to 250,000 clones listed, approximately 80% were seen once. This CDR3 has 14 residues. CDR1 is WSHSY and CDR2 is SAAADI in the germline V gene. Trimming cost V 7 bases and J 3 bases; bases outside gene matches: 8.

The receptor comes from a woman of 80 years or more with acute or convalescent COVID-19. The chain recombines TRBV10-2 with TRBJ1-2; 7 bases map to TRBD1. The specimen sequenced was peripheral blood. DNA of the CDR3: TGCGCCAGCACCCCGACAGGGAGATACTATGGCTACACCTTC. This sequence encodes CASTPTGRYYGYTF.